The rows below give T cell receptor beta chains drawn from one sample of a study of blood T cells in healthy people across ages. TCRdb analysed the 5' RACE reads with MiXCR anew, one entry per CDR3 protein. The sample includes over 1,500,000 distinct CDR3 sequences, roughly 50% seen only once; the top ten take over 2%. The sample taken for sequencing was blood. The source of these receptors is a woman between 40 and 55 years old in good health. The CDR3 runs from the conserved cysteine through the conserved F or W. A D gene is named only where the DNA matches it firmly. Expanded clones are given a class, and other clones once, few, many or no size at all.

j_call clone_size v_call d_call cdr3_nt cdr3_aa
TRBJ1-2 few TRBV20-1 NA TGCAGTGCTCCAGATTGGGGGGACTATGGCTACACCTTC CSAPDWGDYGYTF
TRBJ2-3 NA TRBV5-6 NA TGTGCCAGCAGCACGTTGTTAGCGACCACAGATACGCAGTATTTT CASSTLLATTDTQYF
TRBJ2-5 NA TRBV20-1 TRBD2 TGCAGTGCTGGAGGACTAGCGGGGGGGCCAGGGGAGACCCAGTACTTC CSAGGLAGGPGETQYF
TRBJ1-6 NA TRBV20-1 NA TGCAGCCGACACGACCCGGGGAAAAAGGGTTCACCCCTCCACTTT CSRHDPGKKGSPLHF
TRBJ2-1 NA TRBV6-5 NA TGTGCCAGCAGAGTTACAGGGAGTGCCTACAATGAGCAGTTCTTC CASRVTGSAYNEQFF
TRBJ2-1 NA TRBV4-1 NA TGCGCCAGCAGCCATGAAAGTTCCGGGGCCTACAATGAGCAGTTCTTC CASSHESSGAYNEQFF
TRBJ1-1 NA TRBV4-3 TRBD1 TGCGCCAGCAGCCAAGCACCCGGACAGGGGGCGACTGAAGCTTTCTTT CASSQAPGQGATEAFF
TRBJ2-7 NA TRBV7-8 NA TGTGCCAGCAGCAGCCAGGGGGGTACCTCCTACGAGCAGTACTTC CASSSQGGTSYEQYF
TRBJ2-7 NA TRBV7-2 NA TGTGCCAGCAGCTTAATTAGGGGGATGGGGGAGCAGTACTTC CASSLIRGMGEQYF
TRBJ2-1 NA TRBV29-1 NA TGCAGCGTTGTGCAGAATGAGCAGTTCTTC CSVVQNEQFF
TRBJ2-4 few TRBV5-1 TRBD1 TGCGCCAGCAGCTTCCAGGACAGGGGGCGAGGAGAGCAGTACTTC CASSFQDRGRGEQYF
TRBJ2-1 NA TRBV7-2 TRBD1 TGTGCCAGCAGCTTTCCCGGGACAGGGAGGAGTGAGCAGTTCTTC CASSFPGTGRSEQFF
TRBJ2-7 NA TRBV6-6 TRBD1 TGTGCCAGCAGTTACTCGACAGGGGGCCTCTACGAGCAGTACTTC CASSYSTGGLYEQYF
TRBJ2-5 few TRBV7-6 NA TGTGCCAGCAGGTGCCGGGGGTGCGAGACCCAGTACTTC CASRCRGCETQYF
TRBJ2-1 NA TRBV15 NA TGTGCCACCAGCAACGGGGGCAGCTCCTACAATGAGCAGTTCTTC CATSNGGSSYNEQFF
TRBJ2-5 many TRBV11-2 NA TGTGCCAGCAGCCCTACGGTGTACCAAGAGACCCAGTACTTC CASSPTVYQETQYF
TRBJ2-7 NA TRBV5-1 NA TGCGCCAGCAGCTTAACAGGACAGCTCTACGAGCAGTACTTC CASSLTGQLYEQYF
TRBJ1-4 NA TRBV20-1 NA TGCAGTGCTAGACCATACGGGAGTAATGAAAAACTGTTTTTT CSARPYGSNEKLFF
TRBJ2-7 NA TRBV20-1 TRBD1 TGCAGTGCCCTCCGACAGGGGCAATCCTACGAGCAGTACTTC CSALRQGQSYEQYF
TRBJ1-2 NA TRBV12-5 TRBD1 TGTGCTAGTGGTTTGGGAACCGGGACAGGGGAAGATGGCTACACCTTC CASGLGTGTGEDGYTF
TRBJ2-1 few TRBV20-1 NA TGCAGTGCTAGGGGTCGATGGCCCTACAATGAGCAGTTCTTC CSARGRWPYNEQFF
TRBJ1-1 NA TRBV5-6 NA TGTGCCAACAGCGAGACAACAACAACTGAAACTTTCTTT CANSETTTTETFF